Ten or more counts support the clone carrying this T cell receptor beta chain. Its antigen is as yet unknown. The entry originates in a study of T-cell reconstitution after alpha-beta-depleted transplantation in children. General study findings and limits: As was reported, about two months after transplant, alpha-beta T cells came from several hundred expanded graft clones. Some patients' high day-60 TCRbeta diversity was traced to surviving recipient T cells and thymic progenitors. Diversity and T-cell counts at one year after transplant derived mostly from new T cells.

The germline V gene encodes CDR1 SGHDT and CDR2 YYEEEE. CDR3 size: 15 residues. The V end lost 1 base, the J end lost 6 bases, and 13 bases lay between the germline ends. Unique molecular identifiers were built into the TCRbeta library. MiXCR was run by TCRdb on the PCR reads, yielding one entry per CDR3 protein. This table has over 85,000 distinct CDR3 sequences, 7% to 8% appearing once. The V gene is TRBV5-6, the J gene TRBJ1-4; D is unresolved. The sequence derives from a boy between 2 and 15 years old with acute lymphoblastic leukemia, due to receive a stem cell transplant. Source: PBMCs, taken before TCRalphabeta/CD19-depleted stem cell transplant. The CDR3 region has the DNA TGTGCCAGCAGCTTGAGAGGGAGCCCCTATGAAAAACTGTTTTTT. This sequence encodes CASSLRGSPYEKLFF.